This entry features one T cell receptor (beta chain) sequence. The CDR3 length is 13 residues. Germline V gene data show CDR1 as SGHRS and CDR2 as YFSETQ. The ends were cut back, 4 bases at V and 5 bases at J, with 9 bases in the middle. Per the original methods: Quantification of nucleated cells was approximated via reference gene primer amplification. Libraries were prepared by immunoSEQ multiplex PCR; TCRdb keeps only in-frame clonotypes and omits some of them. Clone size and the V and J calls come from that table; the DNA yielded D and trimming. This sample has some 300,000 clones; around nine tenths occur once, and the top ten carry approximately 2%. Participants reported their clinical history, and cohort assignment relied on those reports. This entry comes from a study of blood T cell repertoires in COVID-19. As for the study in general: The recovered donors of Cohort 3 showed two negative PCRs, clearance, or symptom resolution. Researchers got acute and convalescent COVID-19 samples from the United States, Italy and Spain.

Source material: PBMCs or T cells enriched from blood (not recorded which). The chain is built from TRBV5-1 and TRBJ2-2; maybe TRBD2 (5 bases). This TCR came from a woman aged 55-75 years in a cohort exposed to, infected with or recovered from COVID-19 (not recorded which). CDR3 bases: TGCGCCAGCAGCCTTAGGAGGACCGGGGAGCTGTTTTTT. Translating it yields CASSLRRTGELFF.